These T cell receptor beta chains were read from a single sample in a study of blood T cell repertoires in COVID-19. Data came from immunoSEQ multiplex PCR; TCRdb stores just in-frame clones and leaves some out. The table records 200,000 to 250,000 clones, 70% to 90% of them present only once. The sample comprised PBMCs or T cells enriched from blood (not recorded which). Receptors originate from a woman between 50 and 59 years old with acute COVID-19. Each CDR3 is given with its conserved first and last residue. The order of the fields is clone size, D gene, J gene, V gene, CDR3 protein, CDR3 DNA. A D gene is named only where the DNA matches it firmly. Size tells how often a clone was seen (once, few, many) or the class of an expanded clone, and some rows leave it out.

size: .
D: TRBD1
J: TRBJ1-4
V: TRBV7-9
CDR3: CASSLSRGLEKLFF
DNA: TGTGCCAGCAGCTTAAGCAGGGGGCTGGAAAAACTGTTTTTT

size: .
D: TRBD2
J: TRBJ2-1
V: TRBV2
CDR3: CASRPTGLAGYNEQFF
DNA: TGTGCCAGCAGGCCGACGGGACTAGCGGGATACAATGAGCAGTTCTTC

size: .
D: .
J: TRBJ1-1
V: TRBV5-1
CDR3: CASSLAGGREEAFF
DNA: TGCGCCAGCAGCTTGGCCGGAGGTAGGGAAGAAGCTTTCTTT

size: .
D: .
J: TRBJ2-3
V: TRBV12-3/TRBV12-4
CDR3: CASSPRGETQYF
DNA: TGTGCCAGCAGTCCCCGAGGAGAGACGCAGTATTTT

size: .
D: TRBD2
J: TRBJ2-1
V: TRBV5-1
CDR3: CASSFSLAGGWAYNEQFF
DNA: TGCGCCAGCAGCTTCTCACTAGCGGGAGGGTGGGCCTACAATGAGCAGTTCTTC

size: .
D: .
J: TRBJ2-5
V: TRBV19
CDR3: CASSPPGDETQYF
DNA: TGTGCCAGTAGTCCCCCCGGGGATGAGACCCAGTACTTC

size: .
D: TRBD2
J: TRBJ2-1
V: TRBV5-1
CDR3: CASSLEASGNEQFF
DNA: TGCGCCAGCAGCTTGGAAGCTAGCGGGAATGAGCAGTTCTTC

size: many
D: .
J: TRBJ2-5
V: TRBV10-3
CDR3: CAISGQGETQYF
DNA: TGTGCCATCAGTGGGCAGGGGGAGACCCAGTACTTC

size: .
D: .
J: TRBJ1-4
V: TRBV12-5
CDR3: CASGLGPKTNEKLFF
DNA: TGTGCTAGTGGTTTGGGCCCTAAAACTAATGAAAAACTGTTTTTT

size: .
D: TRBD1
J: TRBJ1-4
V: TRBV27
CDR3: CASSFFPTGTGATNEKLFF
DNA: TGTGCCAGCAGTTTTTTCCCCACCGGGACAGGAGCAACTAATGAAAAACTGTTTTTT

size: once
D: TRBD1
J: TRBJ2-3
V: TRBV11-1
CDR3: CASSFGDRGRTDTQYF
DNA: TGTGCCAGCAGCTTTGGGGACAGGGGGCGGACAGATACGCAGTATTTT

size: .
D: TRBD1
J: TRBJ2-1
V: TRBV28
CDR3: CATFTGQGMNEQFF
DNA: TGTGCCACCTTTACGGGACAGGGTATGAATGAGCAGTTCTTC

size: .
D: .
J: TRBJ2-1
V: TRBV7-2
CDR3: CASGSYNEQFF
DNA: TGTGCCAGCGGGAGCTACAATGAGCAGTTCTTC

size: .
D: TRBD2
J: TRBJ2-1
V: TRBV19
CDR3: CASSRGTSGSWGRNEQFF
DNA: TGTGCCAGTAGCAGGGGGACTAGCGGGAGCTGGGGGCGCAATGAGCAGTTCTTC

size: once
D: TRBD2
J: TRBJ2-3
V: TRBV9
CDR3: CASSAGGGSTDTQYF
DNA: TGTGCCAGCAGCGCCGGCGGGGGTAGCACAGATACGCAGTATTTT

size: .
D: TRBD1
J: TRBJ1-4
V: TRBV2
CDR3: CASSWTGMREKLFF
DNA: TGTGCCAGCAGCTGGACAGGGATGAGGGAAAAACTGTTTTTT

size: .
D: .
J: TRBJ1-1
V: TRBV10-2
CDR3: CASSSLDRNTEAFF
DNA: TGCGCCAGCAGTTCCCTGGACAGGAACACTGAAGCTTTCTTT

size: few
D: TRBD1
J: TRBJ1-2
V: TRBV7-2
CDR3: CASSSTPDRANGYTF
DNA: TGTGCCAGCAGCTCGACCCCGGACAGGGCGAATGGCTACACCTTC

size: .
D: TRBD1
J: TRBJ1-5
V: TRBV5-6
CDR3: CASSGQGVSNQPQHF
DNA: TGTGCCAGCAGTGGACAGGGGGTCAGCAATCAGCCCCAGCATTTT

size: once
D: .
J: TRBJ1-2
V: TRBV19
CDR3: CASSIQAPATNYGYTF
DNA: TGTGCCAGTAGTATCCAGGCTCCCGCAACAAACTATGGCTACACCTTC

size: once
D: .
J: TRBJ2-7
V: TRBV9
CDR3: CASSVAVSYEQYF
DNA: TGTGCCAGCAGCGTAGCGGTGTCCTACGAGCAGTACTTC

size: .
D: TRBD2
J: TRBJ2-2
V: TRBV18
CDR3: CASSPLTSGSGELFF
DNA: TGTGCCAGCTCACCACTAACTAGCGGGTCCGGGGAGCTGTTTTTT

size: once
D: TRBD1
J: TRBJ1-4
V: TRBV4-3
CDR3: CASSPQGALNEKLFF
DNA: TGCGCCAGCAGCCCACAGGGGGCTCTTAATGAAAAACTGTTTTTT

size: .
D: TRBD1
J: TRBJ1-6
V: TRBV18
CDR3: CATPDRGIAVGYNSPLHF
DNA: TGTGCCACCCCTGACAGGGGAATTGCAGTTGGCTATAATTCACCCCTCCACTTT

size: .
D: TRBD1
J: TRBJ2-5
V: TRBV9
CDR3: CASSVAFGTEQETQYF
DNA: TGTGCCAGCAGCGTAGCTTTCGGGACAGAACAAGAGACCCAGTACTTC

size: .
D: .
J: TRBJ1-3
V: TRBV4-1
CDR3: CASSQVLRSGNTIYF
DNA: TGCGCCAGCAGCCAAGTATTGCGCTCTGGAAACACCATATATTTT

size: .
D: TRBD2
J: TRBJ2-3
V: TRBV6-2/TRBV6-3
CDR3: CASSPGLAGISTDTQYF
DNA: TGTGCCAGCAGCCCTGGACTAGCGGGGATTAGCACAGATACGCAGTATTTT

size: .
D: TRBD1
J: TRBJ1-2
V: TRBV6-5
CDR3: CASSRQGTGSYGYTF
DNA: TGTGCCAGCAGCCGACAAGGGACAGGTTCCTATGGCTACACCTTC

size: many
D: TRBD1
J: TRBJ1-5
V: TRBV18
CDR3: CASSLGQGRDQPQHF
DNA: TGTGCCAGCTCACTCGGACAGGGTAGAGATCAGCCCCAGCATTTT

size: .
D: TRBD2
J: TRBJ2-7
V: TRBV27
CDR3: CASLPRGGTYEQYF
DNA: TGTGCCAGCTTACCCCGGGGGGGGACCTACGAGCAGTACTTC

size: .
D: .
J: TRBJ2-2
V: TRBV4-3
CDR3: CASSPRLGELFF
DNA: TGCGCCAGCAGCCCTAGGTTAGGGGAGCTGTTTTTT

size: .
D: TRBD1
J: TRBJ2-1
V: TRBV7-9
CDR3: CASSIQGASSYNEQFF
DNA: TGTGCCAGCAGCATACAGGGGGCGAGCTCCTACAATGAGCAGTTCTTC

size: .
D: TRBD1
J: TRBJ2-7
V: TRBV6-2/TRBV6-3
CDR3: CASSRTGGGLSYEQYF
DNA: TGTGCCAGCAGCAGGACAGGGGGGGGTCTCTCCTACGAGCAGTACTTC

size: .
D: .
J: TRBJ1-6
V: TRBV7-3
CDR3: CASSLMGGSYNSPLHF
DNA: TGTGCCAGCAGCTTAATGGGGGGCTCCTATAATTCACCCCTCCACTTT

size: .
D: TRBD2
J: TRBJ2-7
V: TRBV2
CDR3: CASSERGRAYEQYF
DNA: TGTGCCAGCAGTGAACGCGGGAGGGCCTACGAGCAGTACTTC

size: .
D: .
J: TRBJ1-1
V: TRBV19
CDR3: CASSRDRSNTEAFF
DNA: TGTGCCAGTAGTAGAGACAGGTCGAACACTGAAGCTTTCTTT

size: .
D: TRBD1
J: TRBJ1-4
V: TRBV24-1
CDR3: CATSDSRGLRATNEKLFF
DNA: TGTGCCACCAGTGATTCAAGGGGGCTGAGGGCAACTAATGAAAAACTGTTTTTT

size: .
D: .
J: TRBJ2-2
V: TRBV4-3
CDR3: CASSGQLDTGELFF
DNA: TGCGCCAGCAGTGGACAGCTCGACACCGGGGAGCTGTTTTTT

size: .
D: TRBD2
J: TRBJ2-7
V: TRBV30
CDR3: CAWSVLAGRTEQYF
DNA: TGTGCCTGGAGTGTGTTAGCGGGAAGAACCGAGCAGTACTTC

size: .
D: .
J: TRBJ2-1
V: TRBV9
CDR3: CASSALGNEQFF
DNA: TGTGCCAGCAGCGCACTAGGGAATGAGCAGTTCTTC

size: .
D: TRBD2
J: TRBJ2-1
V: TRBV11-2
CDR3: CASSLDLSGSPFF
DNA: TGTGCCAGCAGCTTAGATCTAAGCGGGAGCCCGTTCTTC

size: .
D: TRBD1
J: TRBJ2-7
V: TRBV3-1/TRBV3-2
CDR3: CASSQGQSYGQYF
DNA: TGTGCCAGCAGCCAGGGACAGAGCTACGGGCAGTACTTC

size: .
D: .
J: TRBJ2-5
V: TRBV27
CDR3: CASSPLSVGWETQYF
DNA: TGTGCCAGCAGTCCACTATCGGTTGGTTGGGAGACCCAGTACTTC

size: .
D: .
J: TRBJ1-1
V: TRBV18
CDR3: CASSPQRGEGNTEAFF
DNA: TGTGCCAGCTCACCGCAGCGGGGGGAGGGGAACACTGAAGCTTTCTTT

size: .
D: TRBD2
J: TRBJ2-5
V: TRBV11-2
CDR3: CASSSVAGKETQYF
DNA: TGTGCCAGCAGCTCTGTAGCGGGAAAAGAGACCCAGTACTTC

size: .
D: TRBD1
J: TRBJ2-5
V: TRBV2
CDR3: CASSGRGLQGETQYF
DNA: TGTGCCAGCAGTGGCAGGGGGCTTCAAGGGGAGACCCAGTACTTC

size: .
D: TRBD2
J: TRBJ2-1
V: TRBV5-1
CDR3: CASSRQRDRNEQFF
DNA: TGCGCCAGCAGTAGGCAGCGGGACCGGAATGAGCAGTTCTTC

size: .
D: .
J: TRBJ2-2
V: TRBV7-2
CDR3: CASTRAQQNTGELFF
DNA: TGTGCCAGCACTCGAGCGCAGCAAAACACCGGGGAGCTGTTTTTT

size: .
D: TRBD2
J: TRBJ2-1
V: TRBV4-1
CDR3: CASSQEASGGIYNEQFF
DNA: TGCGCCAGCAGCCAAGAGGCCAGCGGGGGTATCTACAATGAGCAGTTCTTC

size: .
D: TRBD2
J: TRBJ2-1
V: TRBV4-2
CDR3: CASSQWGSGGLNMINEQFF
DNA: TGTGCCAGCAGCCAATGGGGGAGTGGGGGACTAAATATGATAAATGAGCAGTTCTTC

size: .
D: .
J: TRBJ2-5
V: TRBV19
CDR3: CASSNSQETQYF
DNA: TGTGCCAGTAGTAACAGTCAAGAGACCCAGTACTTC